This passage covers 27 T cell receptor beta chains from one sample sequenced in a study of cytomegalovirus exposure and HLA in healthy donors. Use of 60 Vbeta and 13 Jbeta primers characterized the PCR. Here immunoSEQ multiplex PCR was the method, and the copy in TCRdb shows in-frame clones only, minus some. This sample has about 160,000 clones; roughly four fifths occur once, and the top ten carry about 4%. The sample was PBMCs. Receptor source: a man aged 50-60 years in good health and CMV-seropositive.

This chain joins TRBV27 and TRBJ1-2; no definite D call. The CDR3 is made up of 16 amino acids. V lost 5 bases to trimming and J lost 6 bases, with 22 bases between them. Germline lookup yields CDR1 MNHEY and CDR2 SMNVEV (reference sequence). The CDR3 loop is CASSKIGGPSVDGYTF. For the CDR3, the DNA is TGTGCCAGCAGTAAAATCGGAGGGCCCTCCGTTGATGGCTACACCTTC.

This clone appeared once. The rearrangement uses TRBV19 and TRBJ1-2; 7 bases agree with TRBD1. The CDR3 covers 15 residues. The trim removed 5 bases at V and 2 bases at J, leaving 8 bases unmatched. The germline V gene has CDR1 LNHDA and CDR2 SQIVND (reference sequence). The CDR3 coding sequence is TGTGCCAGTAGTCTGACAGGGAAAGGGAACTATGGCTACACCTTC. It codes for CASSLTGKGNYGYTF.

J is TRBJ1-3 and V is TRBV11-3; possible D gene TRBD1, 5 bases. The CDR3 length is 16 residues. V was cut by 0 bases and J by 0 bases, with 9 bases left in between. The germline V gene encodes CDR1 SGHNT and CDR2 YENEEA. The CDR3 DNA follows: TGTGCCAGCAGCTTAGAACAGGTTTCCTCTGGAAACACCATATATTTT. Its protein product is CASSLEQVSSGNTIYF. Variable domain in full (rest from reference TRBV11-3 and TRBJ1-3): EAGVVQSPRYKIIEKKQPVAFWCNPISGHNTLYWYLQNLGQGPELLIRYENEEAVDDSQLPKDRFSAERLKGVDSTLKIQPAELGDSAVYLCASSLEQVSSGNTIYFGEGSWLTVV.

This clone was seen a few times. The chain is built from TRBV9 and TRBJ2-5; the D gene is possibly TRBD1 (6 bases). Germline V gene data show CDR1 as SGDLS and CDR2 as YYNGEE. Trimming took off 0 bases at V and 2 bases at J, with 14 bases between the two ends. The CDR3 sequence is 16 residues long. CDR3 in DNA: TGTGCCAGCAGCGTAGGGGGACACCCACTTCAAGAGACCCAGTACTTC. It translates to CASSVGGHPLQETQYF.

The genes are TRBV25-1 and TRBJ1-1; 8 nucleotides match TRBD1. This CDR3 has 13 amino acids. V gave up 3 bases and J gave up 6 bases; unmatched junction bases: 3. Germline CDR1 is MGHDK and CDR2 is SYGVNS. CDR3 coding DNA: TGTGCCAGCAGTGATCCGGACAGGGCTGAAGCTTTCTTT. Its protein product is CASSDPDRAEAFF. Filled out from reference TRBV25-1 and TRBJ1-1, the complete variable domain reads EADIYQTPRYLVIGTGKKITLECSQTMGHDKMYWYQQDPGMELHLIHYSYGVNSTEKGDLSSESTVSRIRTEHFPLTLESARPSHTSQYLCASSDPDRAEAFFGQGTRLTVV.

The V gene is TRBV4-1, the J gene TRBJ1-1; unclear D gene. The ends were cut back, 1 base at V and 4 bases at J, with 10 bases in the middle. Germline V gene data show CDR1 as MGHRA and CDR2 as YSYEKL. The CDR3 covers 14 residues. The CDR3 DNA reads TGCGCCAGCAGCCAAGCAAGCACGCTCACTGAAGCTTTCTTT. Its protein product is CASSQASTLTEAFF.

The chain is built from TRBV10-3 and TRBJ2-3; 7 bases match TRBD2. This CDR3 has 15 residues. V dropped 6 bases and J dropped 6; count of bases not matched to a gene: 12. Looked up from germline, CDR1 is ENHRY and CDR2 is SYGVKD. The DNA of the CDR3 is TGTGCCATCAGAAGCGAGCGGGAAGTATCCGATACGCAGTATTTT. Encoded protein: CAIRSEREVSDTQYF.

The rearrangement uses TRBV23-1 and TRBJ2-7, with a weak D call TRBD1 (5 bases). TRBV23-1 qualifies as an ORF whose function is uncertain. V was cut by 6 bases and J by 2 bases, with 20 bases left in between. The CDR3 is 16 amino acids. The DNA for the CDR3 is TGCGCCAGCAGCCCCCGGCACCAGGGTAAAGCCTACGAGCAGTACTTC. Encoded protein: CASSPRHQGKAYEQYF.

The chain has TRBV9 and TRBJ2-3; 12 nucleotides line up with TRBD2. The CDR3 extends over 17 amino acids. Germline CDR1 reads SGDLS; CDR2 reads YYNGEE. V was clipped by 0 bases and J by 3 bases; unmatched bases: 5. This chain's CDR3 is CASSVDPSGGATDTQYF. In DNA form, the CDR3 reads TGTGCCAGCAGCGTAGATCCTAGCGGGGGGGCGACAGATACGCAGTATTTT.

The rearrangement links TRBV28 to TRBJ2-7, with 9 positions matching TRBD2. This CDR3 is 13 amino acids long. Trimming cost V 7 bases and J 2 bases; bases outside gene matches: 3. CDR1 and CDR2 (germline): MDHEN, SYDVKM. The CDR3 region is CASTAGGAYEQYF. In DNA form, the CDR3 reads TGTGCCAGCACCGCGGGAGGGGCCTACGAGCAGTACTTC.

This clone was counted a few times. CDR3 sequence reads: CASSSTTGFTEAFF. In DNA, the CDR3 is TGTGCCAGCAGTTCTACCACAGGGTTCACTGAAGCTTTCTTT. The chain employs TRBV11-1 and TRBJ1-1; maybe TRBD1 (6 bases). V gave up 6 bases and J gave up 4 bases, with 15 bases separating them. CDR3 length: 14 amino acids. The V gene's germline CDR1 is SGHAT and CDR2 FQDESV (reference sequence).

The V and J genes are TRBV19 and TRBJ1-1; D is possibly TRBD1 (6 bases). The germline gives CDR1 LNHDA, CDR2 SQIVND (reference sequence). The CDR3 is 14 amino acids. Trimming shortened V by 1 base and J by 11 bases, and 17 bases separated the two germline ends. This chain's CDR3 is CASSIGGRGSMAFF. CDR3 coding DNA: TGTGCCAGTAGTATAGGGGGAAGGGGGTCAATGGCTTTCTTT.

This sequence joins TRBV11-2 and TRBJ2-7; tentative D call: TRBD2 (5 bases). CDR1 SGHAT and CDR2 FQNNGV come from the germline V gene. Trimming removed 0 bases at V and 4 bases at J, with 13 bases between. The CDR3 is 15 amino acids. CDR3 DNA sequence: TGTGCCAGCAGCTTAGAGGGCCGAGGGCTATACGAGCAGTACTTC. It yields the protein CASSLEGRGLYEQYF. Full variable domain (rest looked up from reference TRBV11-2 and TRBJ2-7): EAGVAQSPRYKIIEKRQSVAFWCNPISGHATLYWYQQILGQGPKLLIQFQNNGVVDDSQLPKDRFSAERLKGVDSTLKIQPAKLEDSAVYLCASSLEGRGLYEQYFGPGTRLTVT.

This clone has more than one count but fewer than ten. V is TRBV30 and J is TRBJ2-3; TRBD2 matches 8 bases. The V gene's germline CDR1 is GTSNPN and CDR2 SVGIG (reference sequence). The CDR3 sequence is 14 residues long. V gave up 0 bases and J gave up 3 bases; unmatched junction bases: 2. The DNA for the CDR3 is TGTGCCTGGAGTGTACGGGGGGGGACAGATACGCAGTATTTT. Translated, it gives CAWSVRGGTDTQYF.

The chain has TRBV19 and TRBJ1-6; D possibly corresponds to TRBD1 (6 bases). Deletions cut 5 bases from V and 9 bases from J, with 14 bases between. This CDR3 region has 14 residues. The V gene's germline CDR1 is LNHDA and CDR2 SQIVND (reference sequence). The CDR3 spells CASSHPGDASPLHF. Here the CDR3 DNA reads TGTGCCAGTAGTCATCCAGGGGATGCTTCACCCCTCCACTTT.

The rearrangement uses TRBV10-1 and TRBJ1-1; TRBD1 might be the D (6 bases). Germline V lookup: CDR1 WNHNN, CDR2 SYGVQD (reference sequence). V was pared by 6 bases and J by 6 bases, with 14 bases between. The CDR3 spans 13 residues. The chain's CDR3 is CASSGQLFAEAFF. CDR3 coding DNA: TGCGCCAGCAGCGGACAGTTGTTCGCTGAAGCTTTCTTT.

This chain uses TRBV28 with TRBJ1-3; the D gene is possibly TRBD1 (5 bases). This CDR3 is built from 14 residues. Deletions cut 4 bases from V and 4 bases from J, with 11 bases between. Per germline, CDR1 MDHEN and CDR2 SYDVKM. The CDR3, as DNA: TGTGCCAGCAGTTACGGGGGTTCGGGAAACACCATATATTTT. Its protein product is CASSYGGSGNTIYF.

The chain links TRBV28 to TRBJ2-2, with TRBD2 as a possible D gene (6 bases). Germline CDR1 MDHEN, CDR2 SYDVKM. The CDR3 loop spans 15 amino acids. The V end lost 3 bases, the J end lost 5 bases, and 13 bases lay between the germline ends. The CDR3 bases are TGTGCCAGCAGTTTCGTTTGGGGGGAGACCGGGGAGCTGTTTTTT. Protein sequence: CASSFVWGETGELFF.

CDR3 sequence reads: CASSRDRGQETQYF. DNA of the CDR3: TGTGCCAGCAGCCGGGACAGGGGGCAAGAGACCCAGTACTTC. This chain joins TRBV14 and TRBJ2-5; 11 nucleotides match TRBD1. Germline CDR1 is SGHDN and CDR2 is FVKESK. This CDR3 has 14 residues. V was clipped by 4 bases and J by 2 bases; unmatched bases: 0.

The chain combines TRBV10-3 with TRBJ2-3, with TRBD2 identical over 12 bases. Germline V gene sequence: CDR1 ENHRY, CDR2 SYGVKD. V trimming: 10 bases; J trimming: 4 bases; junction bases outside the gene matches: 3. The CDR3 consists of 13 residues. The DNA of the CDR3 is TGTGCCACCGGACTAGCGGGATCAGATACGCAGTATTTT. This gives the protein CATGLAGSDTQYF.

The rearrangement uses TRBV7-9 and TRBJ1-3; D is uncertain. The germline V and J ends were trimmed by 4 bases and 0 bases, with 7 bases remaining between them. The CDR3 is 14 amino acids. Looked up from germline, CDR1 is SEHNR and CDR2 is FQNEAQ (reference sequence). The CDR3 nucleotides are TGTGCCAGCAGCTCTACGGTCTCTGGAAACACCATATATTTT. It yields the protein CASSSTVSGNTIYF.

The rearrangement joins TRBV19 to TRBJ2-1; the D is unclear. This CDR3 region has 11 residues. Looked up from germline, CDR1 is LNHDA and CDR2 is SQIVND (reference sequence). Trimming removed 8 bases at V and 7 bases at J, with 9 bases between. CDR3 sequence reads: CASASGNEQFF. CDR3 DNA sequence: TGTGCCAGTGCTAGTGGTAATGAGCAGTTCTTC.

Here the CDR3 DNA reads TGTGCCAGCAGTTACTCAAGACAGGGGATGAGGAATGAAGCTTTCTTT. This translates into CASSYSRQGMRNEAFF. The chain has TRBV6-5 and TRBJ1-1, with 8 bases aligning to TRBD1. The CDR3 has 16 amino acids. Germline trimming cut 0 bases from V and 7 bases from J; bases unmatched to any gene: 10. Per germline, CDR1 MNHEY and CDR2 SVGAGI.

The chain is built from TRBV25-1 and TRBJ2-1, with D hard to call. The CDR3 spans 11 residues. Trimming pared 1 base from V and 9 bases from J, leaving 4 bases between. The germline gives CDR1 MGHDK, CDR2 SYGVNS. The CDR3 sequence: CASSELSEQFF. DNA of the CDR3: TGTGCCAGCAGTGAATTATCTGAGCAGTTCTTC.

The chain is built from TRBV9 and TRBJ2-3; D possibly corresponds to TRBD2 (5 bases). Germline V lookup: CDR1 SGDLS, CDR2 YYNGEE. V lost 3 bases and J 4 bases, leaving 6 bases between the germline ends. The CDR3 extends over 12 amino acids. This CDR3 reads CASSAGADTQYF. CDR3 DNA sequence: TGTGCCAGCAGCGCCGGGGCAGATACGCAGTATTTT.

The rearrangement joins TRBV7-2 to TRBJ2-2; tentative D call: TRBD1 (5 bases). V lost 7 bases, J lost 4 bases, and 13 bases lay in between. Germline loops: CDR1 SGHTA, CDR2 FQGNSA. The CDR3 spans 14 residues. The CDR3: CASTFTDSTGELFF. The CDR3 DNA reads TGTGCCAGCACCTTCACAGACAGCACCGGGGAGCTGTTTTTT.

The genes are TRBV29-1 and TRBJ2-1; 8 nucleotides match TRBD2. CDR1 and CDR2 (germline): SQVTM, ANQGSEA. The V gene end was trimmed by 3 bases and the J gene end by 9 bases; junction bases not matched to a gene: 10. CDR3 length equals 14 residues. The CDR3 protein is CSVDPGLEVSEQFF. Written as DNA, the CDR3 is TGCAGCGTTGATCCGGGACTAGAAGTAAGTGAGCAGTTCTTC.